This TCR beta chain was observed in a study of blood T cell repertoires in COVID-19. Those enrolled, adults aged about 18 to 89 years, came from about two dozen US areas. Grouping used clinical history reported by participants in a survey and questionnaire. V was cut by 2 bases and J by 2 bases, with 12 bases left in between. The germline gives CDR1 GTSNPN, CDR2 SVGIG (reference sequence). The CDR3 runs 14 residues. The protocol was immunoSEQ multiplex PCR, while the TCRdb copy is restricted to in-frame clones and leaves out a portion. The top ten clones hold about 0.8% of a sample with roughly 190,000 clones, 89% of them seen once.

The specimen sequenced was PBMCs or T cells enriched from blood (not recorded which). The receptor's source is a woman aged 18 to 35 who had recovered from COVID-19. V and J are TRBV30 and TRBJ1-2; perhaps TRBD1 as D (6 bases). CDR3 amino acids: CAWSPETGNYGYTF. The CDR3 DNA reads TGTGCCTGGAGTCCGGAGACAGGAAACTATGGCTACACCTTC. Drawing the rest from reference TRBV30 and TRBJ1-2, the complete variable domain is SQTIHQWPATLVQPVGSPLSLECTVEGTSNPNLYWYRQAAGRGLQLLFYSVGIGQISSEVPQNLSASRPQDRQFILSSKKLLLSDSGFYLCAWSPETGNYGYTFGSGTRLTVV.